These 23 T cell receptor beta chains came from one sample sequenced in a study of PD-1 blockade in classical Hodgkin lymphoma. Every patient was affected by relapse after autologous stem cell transplantation, while exposure to brentuximab vedotin was not uniform. The repertoire was sequenced with immunoSEQ multiplex PCR; TCRdb's copy has only in-frame clones and lacks some. The sample lists approximately 17,000 clones, 65% occurring once. Sequenced here: peripheral blood mononuclear cells (PBMCs), sampled before the second cycle of nivolumab. The origin of the receptors is a human donor with classical Hodgkin lymphoma.

This clone has more than one count but fewer than ten. V gene TRBV4-2 combines with J gene TRBJ2-2; TRBD2 might be the D (6 bases). The germline gives CDR1 LGHNA, CDR2 YNFKEQ. The CDR3 has 15 amino acids. V gave up 0 bases and J gave up 6 bases, with 11 bases separating them. This chain's CDR3 is CASSQELANSGELFF. CDR3 sequence (DNA): TGTGCCAGCAGCCAAGAACTAGCAAACTCCGGGGAGCTGTTTTTT.

This clone was seen only a few times. V usage is TRBV11-3 and J usage is TRBJ2-3; tentative D call: TRBD2 (6 bases). Trimming left V 4 bases short and J 6 bases short, with 11 bases between. The CDR3 length is 13 residues. Germline V gene lookup returns CDR1 SGHNT and CDR2 YENEEA. CDR3 DNA: TGTGCCAGCAGCTCCGCCACTAGCGATACGCAGTATTTT. Translated, it gives CASSSATSDTQYF.

The chain has TRBV19 and TRBJ1-1, with D possibly TRBD1 on 6 matching bases. CDR3 length equals 13 residues. Germline CDR1 reads LNHDA; CDR2 reads SQIVND (reference sequence). Deletions cut 6 bases from V and 2 bases from J, with 10 bases between. The CDR3 protein is CASSLQGNTEAFF. CDR3 nucleotides: TGTGCCAGTAGCTTACAGGGCAACACTGAAGCTTTCTTT.

The CDR3 sequence is CASSQERTSGGDTQYF. CDR3 coding DNA: TGTGCCAGCAGCCAAGAAAGGACTAGCGGTGGGGATACGCAGTATTTT. The chain recombines TRBV4-2 with TRBJ2-3; 10 nucleotides line up with TRBD2. V was pared by 0 bases and J by 6 bases, with 6 bases of the junction left unmatched. The germline V gene encodes CDR1 LGHNA and CDR2 YNFKEQ. CDR3 length equals 16 residues.

V gene TRBV28 combines with J gene TRBJ1-2, with 11 bases that match TRBD1. V was pared by 4 bases and J by 7 bases, with 11 bases of the junction left unmatched. Germline V gene data show CDR1 as MDHEN and CDR2 as SYDVKM. The CDR3 sequence is 16 residues long. CDR3: CASSSTPGQGALGYTF. In DNA form, the CDR3 reads TGTGCCAGCAGTTCGACGCCCGGACAGGGGGCGCTTGGCTACACCTTC.

This clone was detected once. The rearrangement uses TRBV18 and TRBJ2-7; 9 positions agree with TRBD2. V lost 4 bases and J lost 1; bases outside the gene matches: 8. CDR1 and CDR2 (germline): KGHSH, LQKENI. The CDR3 runs to 16 residues. CDR3: CASSRATSGRSYEQYF. As DNA, the CDR3 is TGTGCCAGCTCACGAGCCACTAGCGGGCGTTCCTACGAGCAGTACTTC.

This clone was observed a handful of times. Germline is not matched at one junction end, which may reflect a read error. Other DNA sequences from this sample encode an identical CDR3 as well. The genes are TRBV10-3 and TRBJ2-7, with D maybe TRBD2 (6 bases). The CDR3 extends over 11 amino acids. Germline V lookup: CDR1 ENHRY, CDR2 SYGVKD. In nucleotides, the CDR3 is TGTGCCATTAGTGGGGGGTACGAGCAGTACTTC. This gives the protein CAISGGYEQYF.

The J gene is TRBJ1-2, the V gene TRBV27, with 10 bases identical to TRBD1. The CDR3 extends over 15 amino acids. V shed 5 bases, J shed 4 bases, and the junction held 7 bases outside the gene matches. CDR1 is MNHEY, CDR2 SMNVEV, per germline (reference sequence). The CDR3 sequence is CASSRGTGVGYGYTF. DNA of the CDR3: TGTGCCAGCAGTCGAGGGACAGGGGTCGGCTATGGCTACACCTTC.

The chain couples TRBV7-9 to TRBJ1-5, with no clear D. The CDR3 contains 12 residues. Between the trimmed V and J ends, which lost 6 bases and 3 bases, there was a span of 6 bases. Germline CDR1 and CDR2: SEHNR and FQNEAQ (reference sequence). CDR3 protein: CASSPDNQPQHF. As DNA, the CDR3 is TGTGCCAGCAGTCCTGACAATCAGCCCCAGCATTTT. The entire variable domain, with the rest obtained from reference TRBV7-9 and TRBJ1-5, is as follows: DTGVSQNPRHKITKRGQNVTFRCDPISEHNRLYWYRQTLGQGPEFLTYFQNEAQLEKSRLLSDRFSAERPKGSFSTLEIQRTEQGDSAMYLCASSPDNQPQHFGDGTRLSIL.

Only a few counts were recorded for this clone. The chain has TRBV7-9 and TRBJ2-7; 12 bases align to TRBD1. Germline trimming cut 5 bases from V and 6 bases from J; bases unmatched to any gene: 8. The CDR3 spans 15 residues. The germline V gene encodes CDR1 SEHNR and CDR2 FQNEAQ (reference sequence). CDR3 residues: CASSRAGTGGGEQYF. CDR3 in DNA: TGTGCCAGCAGCCGGGCCGGGACAGGGGGCGGCGAGCAGTACTTC.

The CDR3 DNA reads TGTGCCAGCAGCTCCCGATTCGGCAGGGGGCAAGGAAACACCATATATTTT. This encodes CASSSRFGRGQGNTIYF. The chain has TRBV5-6 and TRBJ1-3; 8 nucleotides align to TRBD1. Trimming at V came to 3 bases and at J to 4 bases, leaving 12 bases not matched to a gene. Looked up from germline, CDR1 is SGHDT and CDR2 is YYEEEE. This CDR3 is built from 17 residues.

The chain combines TRBV19 with TRBJ2-1; tentative D call: TRBD2 (5 bases). The CDR3 runs 15 residues. The germline V and J ends were trimmed by 7 bases and 3 bases, with 16 bases remaining between them. Germline CDR1 is LNHDA and CDR2 is SQIVND (reference sequence). Here the CDR3 reads CASTPTGIGYNEQFF. CDR3 coding DNA: TGTGCCAGTACCCCAACCGGGATAGGCTACAATGAGCAGTTCTTC.

This chain uses TRBV27 with TRBJ2-2, with TRBD1 as a possible D gene (5 bases). The V and J ends lost 10 bases and 6 bases respectively, with 24 bases between them. This CDR3 has 16 amino acids. Looked up from germline, CDR1 is MNHEY and CDR2 is SMNVEV (reference sequence). CDR3 nucleotides: TGTGCCACTTATCCGCAGGGAAATAATATTGCCGGGGAGCTGTTTTTT. As protein: CATYPQGNNIAGELFF.

The V and J genes are TRBV5-6 and TRBJ2-1; 10 nucleotides match TRBD2. This CDR3 contains 16 residues. Unmatched junction bases numbered 6, after V lost 1 base and J lost 5 bases. In germline, CDR1 is SGHDT, CDR2 YYEEEE. The CDR3 DNA follows: TGTGCCAGCAGCTTGTATCTAGCGGGAGACCACAATGAGCAGTTCTTC. Its translation is CASSLYLAGDHNEQFF.

The gene calls are TRBV11-2 and TRBJ2-1; D is perhaps TRBD1 or TRBD2 (5 bases each). The length of the CDR3 is 15 residues. Germline V lookup: CDR1 SGHAT, CDR2 FQNNGV. V was trimmed by 5 bases and J by 8 bases, leaving 19 bases between them. The CDR3 sequence: CASSPGPQNHHEQFF. CDR3 DNA sequence: TGTGCCAGCAGCCCGGGACCTCAAAATCACCATGAGCAGTTCTTC. The complete variable domain, with remaining parts taken from reference TRBV11-2 and TRBJ2-1, reads EAGVAQSPRYKIIEKRQSVAFWCNPISGHATLYWYQQILGQGPKLLIQFQNNGVVDDSQLPKDRFSAERLKGVDSTLKIQPAKLEDSAVYLCASSPGPQNHHEQFFGPGTRLTVL.

This clone has a handful of counts. The chain combines TRBV7-2 with TRBJ2-5, with TRBD2 matching 11 bases. In germline, CDR1 is SGHTA, CDR2 FQGNSA. The CDR3 covers 15 residues. J gave up 1 base and V 5 bases, and 3 bases lay outside the gene matches. CDR3 protein: CASSPGTSGQETQYF. The CDR3 nucleotides are TGTGCCAGCAGCCCCGGGACTAGCGGCCAAGAGACCCAGTACTTC.

The rearrangement joins TRBV2 to TRBJ2-1; 9 bases agree with TRBD1. The CDR3 loop spans 12 amino acids. Germline CDR1 SNHLY, CDR2 FYNNEI. The V and J ends lost 6 bases and 9 bases, in that order; junction bases with no gene match: 3. The chain's CDR3 is CASRGTGTEQFF. CDR3 DNA sequence: TGTGCCAGCAGGGGGACAGGGACTGAGCAGTTCTTC.

This clone came up once. The chain combines TRBV5-1 with TRBJ2-7, with a tentative D call TRBD1 (6 bases). Trimming took off 3 bases at V and 3 bases at J, with 10 bases between the two ends. Germline CDR1 and CDR2: SGHRS and YFSETQ. CDR3 length: 13 amino acids. This CDR3 is CASSYGQFYEQYF. The CDR3 nucleotides are TGCGCCAGCAGCTATGGACAGTTCTACGAGCAGTACTTC.

The genes are TRBV11-2 and TRBJ1-2; 12 bases match TRBD1. CDR3 length: 13 residues. Trimming removed 5 bases from V and 7 bases from J; junction bases left unmatched: 2. CDR1 and CDR2 (germline): SGHAT, FQNNGV. The CDR3, as DNA: TGTGCCAGCAGCCCGGGACAGGGGGCTGGCTACACCTTC. Its protein product is CASSPGQGAGYTF. Full variable domain (outside the CDR3, taken from reference TRBV11-2 and TRBJ1-2): EAGVAQSPRYKIIEKRQSVAFWCNPISGHATLYWYQQILGQGPKLLIQFQNNGVVDDSQLPKDRFSAERLKGVDSTLKIQPAKLEDSAVYLCASSPGQGAGYTFGSGTRLTVV.

This chain uses TRBV7-9 with TRBJ1-2; D might be TRBD1 (6 bases). The CDR3 has 16 amino acids. The germline CDR1 and CDR2 sequences are SEHNR and FQNEAQ (reference sequence). Trimming took 4 bases from V and 1 from J, leaving 16 bases between them. As DNA, the CDR3 is TGTGCCAGCAGCTCGACATCGGGACACCTTAACTATGGCTACACCTTC. Amino acids: CASSSTSGHLNYGYTF. Based on the CDR3 plus reference TRBV7-9 and TRBJ1-2, the full variable domain is DTGVSQNPRHKITKRGQNVTFRCDPISEHNRLYWYRQTLGQGPEFLTYFQNEAQLEKSRLLSDRFSAERPKGSFSTLEIQRTEQGDSAMYLCASSSTSGHLNYGYTFGSGTRLTVV.

Of note for this clone: Other DNA sequences of this sample code for an identical CDR3. The chain uses TRBV2 and TRBJ2-5, with TRBD2 matching 15 bases. From germline, CDR1 is SNHLY and CDR2 FYNNEI. V trimming: 6 bases; J trimming: 3 bases; junction bases outside the gene matches: 2. The CDR3 has 15 amino acids. CDR3 nucleotides: TGTGCCAGCAGCTGGACTAGCGGGAGGGAAGAGACCCAGTACTTC. Translated: CASSWTSGREETQYF.

V and J are TRBV5-5 and TRBJ2-1; D unresolved. The germline CDR1 and CDR2 sequences are SGHKS and YYEKEE (reference sequence). There are 15 residues in the CDR3. Trimming pared 0 bases from V and 7 bases from J, leaving 14 bases between. The CDR3 loop reads CASSLEAGGYNEQFF. The CDR3 nucleotides read TGTGCCAGCAGCTTGGAGGCAGGTGGCTATAATGAGCAGTTCTTC.

The chain combines TRBV4-1 with TRBJ2-1, with D uncertain. CDR1 and CDR2 (germline): MGHRA, YSYEKL. Trimming cost V 1 base and J 2 bases, with 9 bases left between them. The CDR3 has 15 residues. CDR3 amino acids: CASSQVSSTYNEQFF. The CDR3 DNA reads TGCGCCAGCAGCCAAGTCTCCAGTACCTACAATGAGCAGTTCTTC.